Given below is one TCR beta chain in context. Germline V gene lookup returns CDR1 WNHNN and CDR2 SYGVQD (reference sequence). The CDR3 runs to 12 residues. Trimming took 10 bases from V and 6 from J, leaving 16 bases between them. The data are from a study of blood T cell repertoires in COVID-19. Study-level information: Acute and convalescent COVID-19 samples came from the United States, Italy and Spain. The cDNA or gDNA used as material had been derived from T cells, B-cell-depleted T cells, or PBMCs.

In the source study's methods: Nucleated cell number was recorded as an estimate derived from reference gene primer amplification. The repertoire was sequenced with immunoSEQ multiplex PCR; TCRdb's copy has only in-frame clones and lacks some. From that table come the V and J calls and clone size; the DNA was used to work out D and trimming. Seen here are about 100,000 clones, around 88% observed once, and the top ten hold about 5%. Sequencing was done on a sample of peripheral blood. The chain has TRBV10-1 and TRBJ2-7; D gene unclear. The TCR was taken from a human donor in a cohort sampled during active COVID-19. The DNA for the CDR3 is TGCGCCACCTCCTCTCGGTCGGGCGAGCAGTACTTC. It codes for CATSSRSGEQYF.